The 26 T cell receptor beta chains given below trace back to one sample, sequenced in a study of T cells after yellow fever vaccination. One entry per CDR3 protein, called by TCRdb with MiXCR from the 5' RACE reads. The sample lists about 74,000 distinct CDR3 sequences, more than 5.5% occurring once. The sequencing used CD8+ T cells sorted from PBMCs, collected 4 to 5 days after the first yellow fever vaccination. These receptor sequences come from a young man who received the YFV17D yellow fever vaccine.

The table lists this clonotype with a few counts. The chain links TRBV2 to TRBJ2-1, with 7 bases fitting TRBD1. V lost 6 bases and J lost 7; bases outside the gene matches: 12. Germline CDR1 reads SNHLY; CDR2 reads FYNNEI. This CDR3 is built from 15 residues. CDR3 loop: CASRRDSLQGNEQFF. For the CDR3, the DNA is TGTGCCAGCAGGAGGGACAGCCTCCAGGGAAATGAGCAGTTCTTC.

This clonotype was counted many times. The rearrangement links TRBV29-1 to TRBJ2-7; 7 bases match TRBD1. The junction had 5 bases not matched to a gene; V was cut back by 3 bases and J by 0 bases. The CDR3 runs to 14 residues. Germline assignment: CDR1 SQVTM and CDR2 ANQGSEA. The CDR3 coding sequence is TGCAGCGTTGATGGGGCAGGGGGCTCCTACGAGCAGTACTTC. Translated: CSVDGAGGSYEQYF.

The chain combines TRBV29-1 with TRBJ2-2, with D uncertain. The CDR3 consists of 14 residues. Germline loops: CDR1 SQVTM, CDR2 ANQGSEA. The V end was cut by 4 bases, the J end by 2 bases, with 11 bases between. The CDR3 loop reads CSVATNSNTGELFF. The CDR3 DNA is TGCAGCGTTGCCACAAATAGTAACACCGGGGAGCTGTTTTTT.

V gene TRBV6-5 combines with J gene TRBJ1-6; TRBD1 agrees at 9 bases. Germline CDR1 and CDR2: MNHEY and SVGAGI. Trimming took 4 bases from V and 7 from J; bases not matched to a gene: 2. CDR3 length: 14 residues. DNA for the CDR3: TGTGCCAGCAGTTCCGGGACAGGGAATTCACCCCTCCACTTT. Amino acid sequence: CASSSGTGNSPLHF.

V and J are TRBV5-1 and TRBJ1-1; 8 nucleotides line up with TRBD1. The germline V gene encodes CDR1 SGHRS and CDR2 YFSETQ. This CDR3 comprises 17 residues. The V gene end was trimmed by 2 bases and the J gene end by 3 bases; junction bases not matched to a gene: 12. This CDR3 is CASSLRTGPVSDTEAFF. In DNA form, the CDR3 reads TGCGCCAGCAGCTTACGGACAGGGCCCGTCTCGGACACTGAAGCTTTCTTT.

The rearrangement uses TRBV11-2 and TRBJ1-5; the match to TRBD1 covers 10 bases. The CDR3 sequence is 14 residues long. Germline V gene sequence: CDR1 SGHAT, CDR2 FQNNGV. V trimming: 4 bases; J trimming: 6 bases; junction bases outside the gene matches: 3. The CDR3 bases are TGTGCCAGCAGCTCGGGACAGGGGAGTCAGCCCCAGCATTTT. Translating gives CASSSGQGSQPQHF.

The sample holds many counts of this clonotype. The chain uses TRBV11-2 and TRBJ2-3; 10 nucleotides align to TRBD2. V lost 4 bases, J lost 6 bases, and 7 bases stayed unmatched. Germline loops: CDR1 SGHAT, CDR2 FQNNGV. The CDR3 spans 15 residues. CDR3 sequence: CASSSALAGRDTQYF. The CDR3 bases are TGTGCCAGCAGCTCAGCACTAGCGGGGCGGGATACGCAGTATTTT.

The chain employs TRBV19 and TRBJ1-6, with 10 bases lining up with TRBD1. Germline lookup yields CDR1 LNHDA and CDR2 SQIVND (reference sequence). The junction had 6 bases not matched to a gene; V was cut back by 6 bases and J by 7 bases. This CDR3 has 15 amino acids. CDR3 DNA: TGTGCCAGTAGCCCGACAGGGGGCCGGAATTCACCCCTCCACTTT. Its translation: CASSPTGGRNSPLHF.

This clonotype was recorded many times. CDR3 protein: CASSISSGAYNEQFF. The CDR3 DNA is TGTGCCAGTAGTATTTCTAGCGGAGCCTACAATGAGCAGTTCTTC. V and J are TRBV19 and TRBJ2-1, with 7 nucleotides matching TRBD2. The CDR3 runs to 15 residues. Trimming at V came to 3 bases and at J to 2 bases, leaving 4 bases not matched to a gene. CDR1 is LNHDA and CDR2 is SQIVND in the germline V gene (reference sequence).

This clonotype was observed many times. The gene calls are TRBV6-5 and TRBJ2-7, with TRBD2 as a possible D gene (6 bases). The CDR3 is 15 amino acids. V was pared by 1 base and J by 2 bases, with 12 bases between. Germline V gene lookup returns CDR1 MNHEY and CDR2 SVGAGI. The CDR3 DNA sequence: TGTGCCAGCAGTTACTTTGCGGGACCTACCTACGAGCAGTACTTC. Translating it yields CASSYFAGPTYEQYF.

This clonotype was seen many times. The chain joins TRBV4-1 to TRBJ1-1; TRBD1 aligns across 7 bases. Germline trimming cut 5 bases from V and 4 bases from J; bases unmatched to any gene: 1. Germline CDR1 reads MGHRA; CDR2 reads YSYEKL. This CDR3 spans 12 amino acids. As DNA, the CDR3 is TGCGCCAGCAGCGCAGGGGGCACTGAAGCTTTCTTT. This gives the protein CASSAGGTEAFF.

A word on this clonotype: A clone one base away is much larger, so this may be a read error. This rearrangement joins TRBV7-9 to TRBJ2-3; maybe TRBD2 (5 bases). V shed 2 bases and J shed 4 bases, with 13 bases lying between them. Germline CDR1 is SEHNR and CDR2 is FQNEAQ (reference sequence). This CDR3 spans 15 amino acids. CDR3 in amino acids: CASSLFEGRADTQYF. CDR3 bases: TGTGCCAGCAGCTTATTTGAGGGCCGGGCAGATACGCAGTATTTT. Based on the CDR3 plus reference TRBV7-9 and TRBJ2-3, the full variable domain is DTGVSQNPRHKITKRGQNVTFRCDPISEHNRLYWYRQTLGQGPEFLTYFQNEAQLEKSRLLSDRFSAERPKGSFSTLEIQRTEQGDSAMYLCASSLFEGRADTQYFGPGTRLTVL.

V gene TRBV10-3 combines with J gene TRBJ2-3, with D unresolved. The CDR3 contains 13 residues. From germline, CDR1 is ENHRY and CDR2 SYGVKD. V gave up 5 bases and J gave up 6 bases, with 12 bases separating them. CDR3 nucleotides: TGTGCCATCAGTCCCCTAAAACAGGATACGCAGTATTTT. This gives the protein CAISPLKQDTQYF.

The chain employs TRBV4-1 and TRBJ2-6, with TRBD2 matching 7 bases. CDR3 size: 16 residues. The V segment lost 4 bases and the J segment 2 bases; nucleotides outside the gene matches: 5. CDR1 is MGHRA, CDR2 YSYEKL, per germline. CDR3: CASSPEGGAGANVLTF. CDR3 nucleotide sequence: TGCGCCAGCAGCCCAGAGGGAGGGGCTGGGGCCAACGTCCTGACTTTC.

The chain carries TRBV20-1 and TRBJ1-1; D not certain. The germline V gene has CDR1 DFQATT and CDR2 SNEGSKA (reference sequence). V shed 6 bases and J shed 8 bases, with 16 bases lying between them. There are 12 residues in the CDR3. CDR3 region: CSALYLVAEAFF. As DNA, the CDR3 is TGCAGTGCCCTCTATTTAGTGGCCGAAGCTTTCTTT.

The chain couples TRBV5-6 to TRBJ1-6; 9 nucleotides align to TRBD1. The ends lost 4 bases at V and 5 bases at J; junction bases unmatched: 4. CDR1 and CDR2 (germline): SGHDT, YYEEEE. CDR3 length equals 15 residues. The CDR3 DNA is TGTGCCAGCAGCGACCGGGACAGGGATAATTCACCCCTCCACTTT. Translating it yields CASSDRDRDNSPLHF. Together with reference TRBV5-6 and TRBJ1-6, the CDR3 gives the full variable domain: DAGVTQSPTHLIKTRGQQVTLRCSPKSGHDTVSWYQQALGQGPQFIFQYYEEEERQRGNFPDRFSGHQFPNYSSELNVNALLLGDSALYLCASSDRDRDNSPLHFGNGTRLTVT.

A remark on this clonotype: This may come from a read error, since a much larger clone is one base off. The V call is TRBV12-3 or TRBV12-4, the J call TRBJ2-5; no clear D gene. The CDR3 is 16 residues long. The CDR3: CVSSYSSGFHGETQYF. The CDR3 coding sequence is TGTGTCAGCAGTTATTCGTCCGGGTTTCATGGTGAGACCCAGTACTTC.

The table lists this clonotype with a few counts. The chain is built from TRBV11-2 and TRBJ1-2, with D unclear. This CDR3 region has 13 residues. V lost 1 base and J lost 7, with 10 bases in between. Germline V gives CDR1 SGHAT, CDR2 FQNNGV. The CDR3 sequence is CASSLGAGGGYTF. DNA for the CDR3: TGTGCCAGCAGCTTAGGGGCCGGCGGTGGCTACACCTTC.

This clonotype was observed at least ten times. The chain carries TRBV5-1 and TRBJ1-6, with TRBD1 as a possible D gene (6 bases). The germline V gene encodes CDR1 SGHRS and CDR2 YFSETQ. The V and J ends lost 3 bases and 13 bases respectively, with 14 bases between them. The CDR3 spans 13 residues. The chain's CDR3 is CASSWDNQDPLHF. The CDR3 DNA reads TGCGCCAGCAGCTGGGACAACCAGGATCCCCTCCACTTT.

This clonotype was found many times. The chain uses TRBV4-1 and TRBJ1-6; possible D gene TRBD1, 6 bases. V was cut by 2 bases and J by 10 bases, with 21 bases left in between. This CDR3 region has 17 residues. Germline lookup yields CDR1 MGHRA and CDR2 YSYEKL. The CDR3 reads CASSQIPLPGDRSPLHF. The DNA of the CDR3 is TGCGCCAGCAGCCAAATTCCCCTCCCAGGGGATCGGTCACCCCTCCACTTT.

This clonotype was observed at least ten times. The chain is built from TRBV7-9 and TRBJ2-5, with 8 bases aligning to TRBD2. The trim removed 7 bases at V and 4 bases at J, leaving 11 bases unmatched. The CDR3 is 15 residues long. CDR1 and CDR2 from the germline V gene are SEHNR and FQNEAQ (reference sequence). The CDR3 sequence: CASTLGGGPPETQYF. Here the CDR3 DNA reads TGTGCCAGCACTCTCGGGGGGGGCCCTCCAGAGACCCAGTACTTC.

In this sample, this clonotype turned up many times. In DNA, the CDR3 is TGTGCCAGCAGCTTACAGGAGAGGACAGCATATGGCTACACCTTC. This codes for CASSLQERTAYGYTF. V is TRBV7-9 and J is TRBJ1-2, with D possibly TRBD1 on 6 matching bases. CDR3 length: 15 amino acids. Trimming took 2 bases from V and 5 from J, leaving 15 bases between them. Germline V gene sequence: CDR1 SEHNR, CDR2 FQNEAQ (reference sequence).

V usage is TRBV30 and J usage is TRBJ2-3; TRBD2 aligns across 9 bases. After removal of 7 bases from V and 1 base from J, the junction contained 9 bases not matched to a gene. Germline values: CDR1 GTSNPN, CDR2 SVGIG (reference sequence). The CDR3 extends over 15 amino acids. The CDR3 DNA reads as TGTGCCTCCCCCGGGACTAGCCCCCGCACAGATACGCAGTATTTT. It specifies CASPGTSPRTDTQYF.

This clonotype was seen a few times. CDR3 coding DNA: TGTGCCAGCAGCGTGGTGGAACCCGAAGAGACCCAGTACTTC. This encodes CASSVVEPEETQYF. The rearrangement uses TRBV7-9 and TRBJ2-5; no reliable D call. The CDR3 totals 14 residues. Trimming stripped 5 bases from V and 3 bases from J, with 13 bases between. From germline, CDR1 is SEHNR and CDR2 FQNEAQ (reference sequence).

In its sample, this clonotype was seen a few times. The rearrangement joins TRBV4-1 to TRBJ2-1; TRBD1 matches at 9 bases. V gave up 3 bases and J gave up 6 bases; unmatched junction bases: 15. CDR3 length: 18 residues. Germline CDR1 and CDR2: MGHRA and YSYEKL. The CDR3: CASSHRLGDRVEGNEQFF. The DNA of the CDR3 is TGCGCCAGCAGCCATCGGTTAGGGGACAGGGTAGAAGGCAATGAGCAGTTCTTC.

This rearrangement joins TRBV11-2 to TRBJ2-2; 7 nucleotides match TRBD2. The CDR3 contains 18 residues. V dropped 1 base and J dropped 1; count of bases not matched to a gene: 9. From germline, CDR1 is SGHAT and CDR2 FQNNGV. CDR3 in DNA: TGTGCCAGCAGCTTAGGAGCGGGGCGGGGGAGGAACACCGGGGAGCTGTTTTTT. It encodes CASSLGAGRGRNTGELFF.